This T cell receptor beta chain was sequenced for a study of metastatic and nonmetastatic thyroid tumors (dated by TCRdb to 2020 to 2021). Notes on the research overall: Repertoires from peripheral blood and from tumor or nodule tissue samples of malignant and benign thyroid patients were compared. The study at large found these results: In both blood and tumor samples, malignant tumors were reported to have significantly higher TCR beta diversity than benign nodules.

Libraries were made using PCR. Sequenced on an Illumina HiSeq 4000. High-throughput sequencing was used to profile the CDR3 region of the TCR beta-chain in every patient. Regarding the original processing steps: A classifier to discriminate distant-metastatic papillary thyroid cancer patients was built from CDR3 differences across clinicopathological groups. Repertoire diversity was assessed with the Shannon index, and tumor-blood repertoire similarity with the Morisita-Horn index. TCRdb passed the public sequencing reads through fastp at Q25 and MiXCR, retaining productive beta sequences. TCRdb's processing, not the authors' own work, is the source of the V and J calls. For this sample the table gives more than 40,000 clones, of which approximately 24% were detected only once. The ten largest clones represent roughly 15% of the sample. The CDR3 measures 13 amino acids from cysteine to phenylalanine. Here the CDR3 DNA is all that survives: 39 bases in frame from base 1. V and J are trimmed by 7 bases and 9 bases, and the gene matches miss 7 bases of the junction. The germline V gene specifies MNHNS as CDR1 and SASEGT as CDR2.

This clone was recorded at least ten times. Its target antigen remains unknown. No per-base quality is available; no much larger clone lies one base away. No patient had received any treatment before thyroid surgery. The study retrospectively analysed patient clinical samples collected from about 2012 to 2019 using T-cell receptor beta sequencing. The sample taken for sequencing was tumor tissue. The source is a female donor with papillary thyroid cancer or a benign thyroid nodule (not recorded which). Some clones in this sample may be carry-over from other donors' samples. Recombination linked TRBV6-1 to TRBJ1-4, and 8 junctional nucleotides match TRBD1. For the CDR3, the sequence is CASTPGQAKKLFF. The sequenced DNA is TGTGCCAGCACCCCGGGACAGGCAAAAAAACTGTTTTTT.